Sequencing of this T cell receptor (beta chain) was carried out in a study of CD8+ T cells in alopecia areata. Turning to this clone: As yet, its antigen is unknown.

V trimming: 6 bases; J trimming: 2 bases; junction bases outside the gene matches: 12. Per germline, CDR1 ENHRY and CDR2 SYGVKD. The CDR3 totals 17 residues. The authors extracted RNA and reverse transcribed it into cDNA as the sequencing template. Using immunoSEQ multiplex PCR, the repertoire was profiled, and TCRdb retains in-frame clones only, with some absent. The repertoire holds fewer than 250,000 clones, with 60% as singletons. Notes on the study in general: Persistence of many expanded lesional clones was seen in scalp and blood during tofacitinib. Among the top 100, expanded CD8+ clones were significantly decreased by tofacitinib, as was scalp clonality. Higher clonality was seen in lesional scalp than in normal scalp, especially in alopecia totalis/universalis.

Indicated treatment: oral pan-JAK inhibitor, 5-10 mg twice daily. Peripheral blood and lesional scalp punch biopsies were taken from alopecia areata patients. This receptor was identified in a human donor with alopecia areata. The specimen comprised CD4+ T cells sorted from blood, sampled at week 4, from a patient treated with tofacitinib. This sequence joins TRBV10-3 and TRBJ2-7, with 11 positions matching TRBD2. CDR3 in DNA: TGTGCCATCAGCTCAGCCCCCGGGACTAGCGGCCCCTACGAGCAGTACTTC. Its protein is CAISSAPGTSGPYEQYF.